This TCR beta chain was retrieved from a study of blood T cells in healthy people across ages. For the second PCR, which ran for about 6 to 11 cycles, a sample-barcoded 5' primer and a J-beta primer mix were used. TCRdb reprocessed the 5' RACE reads via MiXCR and lists one record per CDR3 protein. Of 950,000 to 1,200,000 distinct CDR3 sequences listed, roughly two fifths are singletons. The CDR3 is made up of 18 amino acids. V was shortened by 3 bases and J by 2 bases, with 20 bases between the two germline ends. Per germline, CDR1 SGHTA and CDR2 FQGNSA. Study outcomes and limitations: Total diversity from one million sequenced T cells was likely underestimated. Roughly linearly, TCR beta diversity per million T cells fell as age increased.

Turning to this clonotype: The antigen remains undetermined.

This chain uses TRBV7-2 with TRBJ2-1, with a tentative D call TRBD2 (8 bases). Sequenced sample: blood. The clonotype comes from a man aged 18 to 29 in good health. CDR3 DNA sequence: TGTGCCAGCAGCTTCCAAAGCGGGGGAGGGGGCCCCTACAATGAGCAGTTCTTC. This translates into CASSFQSGGGGPYNEQFF.